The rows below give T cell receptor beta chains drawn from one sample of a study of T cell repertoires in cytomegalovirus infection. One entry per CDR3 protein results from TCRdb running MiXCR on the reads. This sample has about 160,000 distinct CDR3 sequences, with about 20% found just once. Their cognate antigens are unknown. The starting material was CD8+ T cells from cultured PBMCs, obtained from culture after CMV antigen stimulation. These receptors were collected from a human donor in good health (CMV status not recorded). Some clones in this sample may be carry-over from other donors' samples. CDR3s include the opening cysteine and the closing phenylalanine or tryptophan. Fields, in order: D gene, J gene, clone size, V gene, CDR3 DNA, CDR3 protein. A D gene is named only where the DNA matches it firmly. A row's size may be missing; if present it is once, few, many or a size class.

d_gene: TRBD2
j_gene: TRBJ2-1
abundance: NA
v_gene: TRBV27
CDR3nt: TGTGCCAGCAGTGCCCGGACTAGCGGCACTGAGCAGTTCTTC
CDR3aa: CASSARTSGTEQFF

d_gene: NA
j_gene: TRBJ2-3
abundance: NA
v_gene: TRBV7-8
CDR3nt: TGTGCCAGCAGCCCCCTATTGAGGGTCACAGATACGCAGTATTTT
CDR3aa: CASSPLLRVTDTQYF

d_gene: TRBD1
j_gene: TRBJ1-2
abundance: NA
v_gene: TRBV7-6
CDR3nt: TGTGCCAGCAGCGCTGGGCAGGGGGCGGAGTATGGCTACACCTTC
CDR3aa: CASSAGQGAEYGYTF

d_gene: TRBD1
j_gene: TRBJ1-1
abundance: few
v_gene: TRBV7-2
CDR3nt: TGTGCCAGCAGCTTAGAGGACAGGGGCGTCGAAGCTTTCTTT
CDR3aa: CASSLEDRGVEAFF

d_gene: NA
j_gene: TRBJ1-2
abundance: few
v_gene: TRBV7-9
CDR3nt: TGTGCCAGCAGCCCCCCGTCCCGGAACCTTGGAGACTATGGCTACACCTTC
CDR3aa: CASSPPSRNLGDYGYTF

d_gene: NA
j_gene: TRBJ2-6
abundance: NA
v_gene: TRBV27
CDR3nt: TGTGCCAGCAGTTTAGGCCCACCGAGGAACTCTGGGGCCAACGTCCTGACTTTC
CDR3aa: CASSLGPPRNSGANVLTF

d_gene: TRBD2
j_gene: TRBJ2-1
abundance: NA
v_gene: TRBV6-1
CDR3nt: TGTGCCAGCAGCCAGCGGGGGGGCCTCAATGAGCAGTTCTTC
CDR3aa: CASSQRGGLNEQFF

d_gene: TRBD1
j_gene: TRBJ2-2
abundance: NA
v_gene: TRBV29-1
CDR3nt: TGCAGCGTTGAAACACAGGGGGCGGACACCGGGGAGCTGTTTTTT
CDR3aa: CSVETQGADTGELFF

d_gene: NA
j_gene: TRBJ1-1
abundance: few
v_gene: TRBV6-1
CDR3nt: TGTGCCGGAAAAAGGGACCTGAACACTGAAGCTTTCTTT
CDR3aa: CAGKRDLNTEAFF

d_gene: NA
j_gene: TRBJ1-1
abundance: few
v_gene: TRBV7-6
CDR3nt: TGTGCCAGCAGCTTAGGTTACGGGGGCAGCACTGAAGCTTTCTTT
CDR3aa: CASSLGYGGSTEAFF

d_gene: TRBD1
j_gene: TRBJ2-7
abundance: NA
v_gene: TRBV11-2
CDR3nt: TGTGCCAGCAGCCCCACCGGGACAGAAACCTACGAGCAGTACTTC
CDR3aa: CASSPTGTETYEQYF

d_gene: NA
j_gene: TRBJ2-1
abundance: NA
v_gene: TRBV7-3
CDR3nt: TGTGCCAGCAGCCCTCCTTGGACTCTTAACAATGAGCAGTTCTTC
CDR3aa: CASSPPWTLNNEQFF

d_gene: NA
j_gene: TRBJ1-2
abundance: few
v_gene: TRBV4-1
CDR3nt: TGCGCCAGCAGCCAAGGGACAGACGAAGGCTACACCTTC
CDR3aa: CASSQGTDEGYTF

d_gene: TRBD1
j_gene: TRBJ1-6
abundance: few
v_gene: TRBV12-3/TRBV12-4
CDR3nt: TGTGCCAGCAGTCACGGCCCGGGACAGGGAAATTCACCCCTCCACTTT
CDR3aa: CASSHGPGQGNSPLHF

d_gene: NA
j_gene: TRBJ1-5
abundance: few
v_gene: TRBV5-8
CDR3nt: TGTGCCAGCAGCTTCGACCAGGCCGGAACTAGGGATCAGCCCCAGCATTTT
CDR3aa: CASSFDQAGTRDQPQHF

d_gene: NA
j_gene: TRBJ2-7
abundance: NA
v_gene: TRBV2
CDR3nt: TGTGCCAGCAGTGACTGGATGCAGTACTTC
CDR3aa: CASSDWMQYF

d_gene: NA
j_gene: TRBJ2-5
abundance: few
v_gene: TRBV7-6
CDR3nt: TGTGCCAGCAGCCCCCCACAAGAGACCCAGTACTTC
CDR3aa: CASSPPQETQYF

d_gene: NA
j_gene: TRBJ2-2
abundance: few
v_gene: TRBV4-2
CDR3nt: TGTGCCAGCAGCCAAGAGCACCCACACACCGGGGAGCTGTTTTTT
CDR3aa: CASSQEHPHTGELFF

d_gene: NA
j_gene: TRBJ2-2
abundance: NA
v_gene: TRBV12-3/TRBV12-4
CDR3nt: TGTGCCAGCAGTCCACGGGACAATCTGAGACCCGGGGAGCTGTTTTTT
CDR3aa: CASSPRDNLRPGELFF

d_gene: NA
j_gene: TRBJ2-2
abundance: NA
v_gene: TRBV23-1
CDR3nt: TGCGCCAGCAGTCGAGCCTTAACACAAGGAAACACCGGGGAGCTGTTTTTT
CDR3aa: CASSRALTQGNTGELFF

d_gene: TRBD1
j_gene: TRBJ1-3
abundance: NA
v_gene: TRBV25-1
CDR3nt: TGTGCCAGCAGAAAAGGACAGGGGCCGAGCTCTGGAAACACCATATATTTT
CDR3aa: CASRKGQGPSSGNTIYF

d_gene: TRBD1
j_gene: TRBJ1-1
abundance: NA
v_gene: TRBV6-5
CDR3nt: TGTGCCAGCAGTTTACGGGACAGTGGATACCTCAACACTGAAGCTTTCTTT
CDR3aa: CASSLRDSGYLNTEAFF

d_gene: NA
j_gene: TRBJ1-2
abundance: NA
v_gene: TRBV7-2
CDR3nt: TGTGCCACCCCGGACAGTCTTAACTATGGCTACACCTTC
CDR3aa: CATPDSLNYGYTF